This T cell receptor (beta chain) was retrieved from a study of PD-L1 blockade in urothelial cancer. Study-wide background: Males with bladder-origin urothelial cancer made up about 85% of the 29 patients. A median approximately 150,000 T cells were found in blood samples. Study outcomes and limitations: Durable-benefit cases showed more tumor-associated blood clone expansion at 3 weeks.

As regards this clone: Its antigen is unknown.

Clones were sequenced by immunoSEQ multiplex PCR, and TCRdb holds only the in-frame ones, with some missing. The table has about 69,000 clones, roughly nine tenths seen once. Trimming pared 0 bases from V and 8 bases from J, leaving 7 bases between. Germline-derived CDR1 and CDR2 are MNHEY and SMNVEV (reference sequence). The CDR3 is 12 residues long. This clonotype was sampled from a man aged 60-69 years with urothelial cancer. Sequencing was performed on PBMCs, taken around atezolizumab (anti-PD-L1) treatment. The rearrangement uses TRBV27 and TRBJ1-2; no definite D call. The CDR3 protein is CASSLSGWGYTF. The CDR3 region has the DNA TGTGCCAGCAGTTTATCCGGGTGGGGCTACACCTTC.